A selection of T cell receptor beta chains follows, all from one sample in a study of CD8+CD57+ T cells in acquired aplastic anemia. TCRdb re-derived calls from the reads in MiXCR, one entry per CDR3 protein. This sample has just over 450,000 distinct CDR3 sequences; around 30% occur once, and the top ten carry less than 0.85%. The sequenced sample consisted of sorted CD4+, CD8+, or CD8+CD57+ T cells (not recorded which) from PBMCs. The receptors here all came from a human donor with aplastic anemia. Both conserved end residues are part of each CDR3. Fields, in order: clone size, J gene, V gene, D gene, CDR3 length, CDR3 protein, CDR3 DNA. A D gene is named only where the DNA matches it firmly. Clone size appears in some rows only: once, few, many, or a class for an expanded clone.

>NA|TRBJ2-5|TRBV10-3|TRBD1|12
CAISPTGGTQYF
TGTGCCATCAGCCCGACAGGGGGGACCCAGTACTTC
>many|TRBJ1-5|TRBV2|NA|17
CASRSRVGLGSNQPQHF
TGTGCCAGCAGGTCCCGGGTGGGGTTGGGTAGCAATCAGCCCCAGCATTTT
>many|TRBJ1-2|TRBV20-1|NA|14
CSAISGGVSYGYTF
TGCAGTGCTATATCTGGAGGGGTCAGCTATGGCTACACCTTC
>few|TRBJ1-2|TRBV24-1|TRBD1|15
CATSDLPDRGDGYTF
TGTGCCACCAGTGATTTGCCGGACAGGGGAGATGGCTACACCTTC
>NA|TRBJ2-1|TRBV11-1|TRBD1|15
CASSNPGTGFNEQFF
TGTGCCAGCAGCAACCCCGGGACAGGGTTCAATGAGCAGTTCTTC
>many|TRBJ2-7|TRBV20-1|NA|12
CSAKLVSYEQYF
TGCAGTGCTAAGCTAGTGTCTTACGAGCAGTACTTC
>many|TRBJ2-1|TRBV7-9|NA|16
CASSTGTVSSYNEQFF
TGTGCCAGCAGCACCGGGACGGTGAGCTCCTACAATGAGCAGTTCTTC
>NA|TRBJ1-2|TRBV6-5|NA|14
CASSSNFRGHGYTF
TGTGCCAGCAGTTCCAACTTCCGGGGGCATGGCTACACCTTC
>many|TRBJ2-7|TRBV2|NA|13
CASRRTVSYEQYF
TGTGCCAGCCGAAGGACAGTTTCCTACGAGCAGTACTTC
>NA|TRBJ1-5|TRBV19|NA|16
CASSNFREGPNQPQHF
TGTGCCAGTAGTAACTTCCGGGAAGGACCCAATCAGCCCCAGCATTTT
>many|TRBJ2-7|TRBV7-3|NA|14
CASSPETPPYEQYF
TGTGCCAGCAGCCCCGAGACTCCCCCATACGAGCAGTACTTC
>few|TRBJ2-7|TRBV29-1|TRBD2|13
CSVGLAGRYEQYF
TGCAGCGTGGGACTAGCGGGACGGTACGAGCAGTACTTC
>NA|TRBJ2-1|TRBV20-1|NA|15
CSATIPGQRYNEQFF
TGCAGTGCCACAATCCCGGGACAAAGATACAATGAGCAGTTCTTC
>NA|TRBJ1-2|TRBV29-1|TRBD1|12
CSSKQGAYGYTF
TGCAGTAGTAAACAGGGGGCGTATGGCTACACCTTC
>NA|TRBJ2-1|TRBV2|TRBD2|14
CASGSGSVRSEQFF
TGTGCCAGCGGTAGCGGGAGCGTCCGGAGTGAGCAGTTCTTC
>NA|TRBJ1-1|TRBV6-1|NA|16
CASTLSLRQQNTEAFF
TGTGCCAGCACTCTCTCGTTGAGGCAGCAGAACACTGAAGCTTTCTTT
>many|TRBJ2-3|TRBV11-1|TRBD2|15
CASSLFSGRGDTQYF
TGTGCCAGCAGCTTATTTTCCGGGAGGGGAGATACGCAGTATTTT
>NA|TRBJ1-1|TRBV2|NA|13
CANNRDANTEALF
TGTGCCAACAACAGGGACGCGAACACTGAAGCTCTCTTT
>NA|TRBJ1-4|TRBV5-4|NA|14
CASSKGATNEKLFF
TGTGCCAGCAGCAAGGGTGCAACTAATGAAAAACTGTTTTTT
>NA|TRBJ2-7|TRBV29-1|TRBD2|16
CSVSLGRDGAGEEQYF
TGCAGCGTGTCCTTGGGGAGGGACGGCGCGGGAGAGGAGCAGTACTTC
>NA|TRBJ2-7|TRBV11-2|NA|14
CASSVIGRYYEQYF
TGTGCCAGCAGCGTCATAGGACGCTATTACGAGCAGTACTTC
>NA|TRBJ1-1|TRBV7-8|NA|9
CASSDEAFF
TGTGCCAGCAGCGACGAAGCTTTCTTT